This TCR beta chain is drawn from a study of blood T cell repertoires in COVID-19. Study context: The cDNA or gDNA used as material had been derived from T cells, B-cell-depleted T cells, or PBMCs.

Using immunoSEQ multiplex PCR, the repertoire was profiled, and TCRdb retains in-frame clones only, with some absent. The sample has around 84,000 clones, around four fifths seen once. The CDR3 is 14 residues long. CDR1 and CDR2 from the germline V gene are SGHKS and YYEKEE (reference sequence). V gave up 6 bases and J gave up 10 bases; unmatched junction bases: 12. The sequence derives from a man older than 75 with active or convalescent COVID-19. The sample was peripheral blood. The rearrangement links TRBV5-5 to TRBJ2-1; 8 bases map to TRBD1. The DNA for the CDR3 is TGTGCCAGCAACAAACTGCAGGGGGCATACGAGCAGTTCTTC. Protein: CASNKLQGAYEQFF. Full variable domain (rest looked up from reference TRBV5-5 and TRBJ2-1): DAGVTQSPTHLIKTRGQQVTLRCSPISGHKSVSWYQQVLGQGPQFIFQYYEKEERGRGNFPDRFSARQFPNYSSELNVNALLLGDSALYLCASNKLQGAYEQFFGPGTRLTVL.